This section outlines one T cell receptor beta chain sequence together with its context. The data derive from a study of OX40 agonist ivuxolimab in advanced cancers. The method was immunoSEQ multiplex PCR; TCRdb's version includes in-frame clones alone and lacks a portion of them. Of fewer than 55,000 clones listed, more than 75% are singletons. With autoimmune disease history or systemic immunosuppression, patients were excluded. The clonotype originates from an adult with an advanced solid tumor such as melanoma, head and neck, liver or kidney cancer. Sequenced here: CD4+ or CD8+ T cells sorted from blood, sampled in a trial of the OX40 agonist ivuxolimab.

Written as DNA, the CDR3 is TGTGCCAGCAGCCCAACCTGGGGACGTAACAATGAGCAGTTCTTC. It codes for CASSPTWGRNNEQFF. The V gene is TRBV7-3, the J gene TRBJ2-1; perhaps D is TRBD1 or TRBD2 (5 bases each). The length of the CDR3 is 15 residues. CDR1 is SGHTA, CDR2 FQGTGA, per germline. V lost 5 bases and J lost 5, with 16 bases in between.